The source of this T cell receptor (beta chain) is a study of metastatic and nonmetastatic thyroid tumors. Overall study: Malignant thyroid and benign thyroid patients provided blood and tumor or nodule tissue whose repertoires were compared.

Until they underwent thyroid surgery, no patient had received any treatment. V lost 8 bases, J lost 7 bases, and 8 bases stayed unmatched. Germline V lookup: CDR1 SNHLY, CDR2 FYNNEI. The CDR3 loop spans 13 amino acids. As for this clone: The antigen remains unidentified.

Per the original data handling: The authors used CDR3 differences across clinicopathological groups to build a distant-metastasis classifier for papillary thyroid cancer. TCRdb reanalyzed the PCR reads with MiXCR. TCRdb, rather than the study authors, made the V and J calls. The table includes tens of thousands of clones, more than 25% detected once. Points from the study as a whole: Versus benign nodules, malignant thyroid tumors reportedly had significantly higher TCR beta diversity, in blood and tumor.

The rearrangement links TRBV2 to TRBJ2-1; 7 bases match TRBD1. The source material was blood. The source is a female donor with papillary thyroid cancer or a benign thyroid nodule (not recorded which). Some clones in this sample may be carry-over from other donors' samples. CDR3: CASRRGPTNEQFF. The DNA for the CDR3 is TGTGCCAGCCGAAGGGGGCCAACGAATGAGCAGTTCTTC.